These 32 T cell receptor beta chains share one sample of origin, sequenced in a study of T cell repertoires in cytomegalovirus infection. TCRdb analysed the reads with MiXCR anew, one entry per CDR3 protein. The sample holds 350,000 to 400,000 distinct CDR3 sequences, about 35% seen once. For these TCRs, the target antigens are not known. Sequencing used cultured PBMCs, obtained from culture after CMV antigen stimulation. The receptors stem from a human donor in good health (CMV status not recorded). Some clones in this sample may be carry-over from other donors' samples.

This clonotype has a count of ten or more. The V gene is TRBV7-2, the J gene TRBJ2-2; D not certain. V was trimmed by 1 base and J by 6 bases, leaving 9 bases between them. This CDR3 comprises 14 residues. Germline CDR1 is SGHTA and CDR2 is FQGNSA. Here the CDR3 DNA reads TGTGCCAGCAGCTTAGGGGGTTTTGCCGGGGAGCTGTTTTTT. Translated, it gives CASSLGGFAGELFF.

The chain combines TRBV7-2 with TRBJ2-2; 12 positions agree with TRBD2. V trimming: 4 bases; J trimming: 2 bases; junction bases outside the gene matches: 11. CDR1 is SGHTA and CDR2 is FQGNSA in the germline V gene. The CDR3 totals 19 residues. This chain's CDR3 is CASSSPRTSGMSNTGELFF. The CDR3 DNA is TGTGCCAGCAGCTCCCCGCGGACTAGCGGGATGAGTAACACCGGGGAGCTGTTTTTT.

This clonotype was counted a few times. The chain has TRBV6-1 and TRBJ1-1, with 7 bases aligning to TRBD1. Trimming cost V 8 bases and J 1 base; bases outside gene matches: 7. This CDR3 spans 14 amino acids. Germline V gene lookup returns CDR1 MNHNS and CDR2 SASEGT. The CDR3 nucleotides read TGTGCCAGCGGAGAAGACAGGGCGAACACTGAAGCTTTCTTT. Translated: CASGEDRANTEAFF.

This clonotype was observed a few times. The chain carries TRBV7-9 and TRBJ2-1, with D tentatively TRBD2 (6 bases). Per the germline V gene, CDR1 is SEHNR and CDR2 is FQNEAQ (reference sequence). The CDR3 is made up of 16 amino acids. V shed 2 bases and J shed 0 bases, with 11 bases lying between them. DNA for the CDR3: TGTGCCAGCAGCTTATCCCGGGGGAGCTCCTACAATGAGCAGTTCTTC. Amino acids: CASSLSRGSSYNEQFF.

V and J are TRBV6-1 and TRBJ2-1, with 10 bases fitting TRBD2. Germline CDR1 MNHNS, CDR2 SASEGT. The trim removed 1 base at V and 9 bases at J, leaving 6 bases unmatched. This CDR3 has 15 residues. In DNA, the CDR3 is TGTGCCAGCAGTGAAGAAGCGGGAGGGCCGGGTGAGCAGTTCTTC. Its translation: CASSEEAGGPGEQFF.

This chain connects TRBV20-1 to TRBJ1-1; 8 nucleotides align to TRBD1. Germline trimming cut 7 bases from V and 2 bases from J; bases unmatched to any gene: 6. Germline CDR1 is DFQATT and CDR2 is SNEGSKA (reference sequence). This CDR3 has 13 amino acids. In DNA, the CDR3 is TGCAGTGGCGAGGGACAGGTTAACACTGAAGCTTTCTTT. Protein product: CSGEGQVNTEAFF.

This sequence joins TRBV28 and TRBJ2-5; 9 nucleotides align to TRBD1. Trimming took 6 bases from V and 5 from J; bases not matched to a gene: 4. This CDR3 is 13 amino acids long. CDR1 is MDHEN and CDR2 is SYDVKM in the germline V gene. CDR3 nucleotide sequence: TGTGCCAGCAGACCGGGACAGGGCGAGACCCAGTACTTC. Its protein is CASRPGQGETQYF.

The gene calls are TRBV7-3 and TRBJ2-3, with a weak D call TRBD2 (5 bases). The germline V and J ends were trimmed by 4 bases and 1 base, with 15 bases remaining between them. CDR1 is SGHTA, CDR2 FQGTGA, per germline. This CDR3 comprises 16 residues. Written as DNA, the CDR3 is TGTGCCAGCAGCTCCCCTCACCGGGATGGCACAGATACGCAGTATTTT. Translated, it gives CASSSPHRDGTDTQYF.

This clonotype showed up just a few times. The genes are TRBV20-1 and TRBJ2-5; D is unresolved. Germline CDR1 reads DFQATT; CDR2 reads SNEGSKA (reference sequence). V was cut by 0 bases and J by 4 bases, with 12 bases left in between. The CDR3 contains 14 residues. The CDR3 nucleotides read TGCAGTGCTAGAGATGCCGGTGGAGCAGAGACCCAGTACTTC. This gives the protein CSARDAGGAETQYF.

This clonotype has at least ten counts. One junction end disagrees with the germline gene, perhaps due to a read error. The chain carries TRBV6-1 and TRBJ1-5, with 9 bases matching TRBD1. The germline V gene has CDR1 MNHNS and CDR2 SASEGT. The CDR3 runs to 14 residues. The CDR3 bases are TGTGCCGGCAGGACAGGGGCGTTCAATCAGCCCCAGCATTTT. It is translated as CAGRTGAFNQPQHF.

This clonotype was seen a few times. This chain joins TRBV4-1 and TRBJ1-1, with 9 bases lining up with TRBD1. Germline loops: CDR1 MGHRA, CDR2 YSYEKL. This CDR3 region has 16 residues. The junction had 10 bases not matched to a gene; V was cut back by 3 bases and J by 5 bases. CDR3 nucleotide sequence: TGCGCCAGCAGCCAGTCTCCGGGACAGGGTTGGACTGAAGCTTTCTTT. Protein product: CASSQSPGQGWTEAFF.

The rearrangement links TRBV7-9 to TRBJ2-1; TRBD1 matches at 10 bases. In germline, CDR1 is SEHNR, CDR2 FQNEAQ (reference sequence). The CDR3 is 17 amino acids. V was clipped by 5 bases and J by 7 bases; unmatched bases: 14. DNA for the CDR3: TGTGCCAGCAGCCCCCGGGACAGGGGCATTCAGGGGAATGAGCAGTTCTTC. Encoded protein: CASSPRDRGIQGNEQFF.

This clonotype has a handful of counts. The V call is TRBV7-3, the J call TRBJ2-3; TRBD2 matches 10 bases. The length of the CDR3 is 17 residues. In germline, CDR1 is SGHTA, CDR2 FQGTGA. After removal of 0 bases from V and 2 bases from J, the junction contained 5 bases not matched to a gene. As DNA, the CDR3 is TGTGCCAGCAGCTTAACGGGACTAGCGAGATTCACAGATACGCAGTATTTT. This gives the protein CASSLTGLARFTDTQYF.

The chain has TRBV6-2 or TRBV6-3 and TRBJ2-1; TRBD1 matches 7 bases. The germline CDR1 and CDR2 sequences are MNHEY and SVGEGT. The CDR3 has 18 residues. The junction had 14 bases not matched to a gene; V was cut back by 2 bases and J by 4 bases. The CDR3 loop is CASSYMPNTGDLYNEQFF. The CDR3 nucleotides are TGTGCCAGCAGTTACATGCCAAATACAGGGGATCTGTACAATGAGCAGTTCTTC.

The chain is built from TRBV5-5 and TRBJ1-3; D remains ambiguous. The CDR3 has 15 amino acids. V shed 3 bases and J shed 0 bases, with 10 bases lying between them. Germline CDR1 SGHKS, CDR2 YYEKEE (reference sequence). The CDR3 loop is CASSSRPLSGNTIYF. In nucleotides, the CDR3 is TGTGCCAGCAGCTCCCGGCCACTCTCTGGAAACACCATATATTTT.

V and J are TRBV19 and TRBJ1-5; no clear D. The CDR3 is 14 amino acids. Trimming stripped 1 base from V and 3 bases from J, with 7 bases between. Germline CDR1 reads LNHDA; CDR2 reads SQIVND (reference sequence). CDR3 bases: TGTGCCAGTAGTATAGTGGCCGCCAATCAGCCCCAGCATTTT. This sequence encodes CASSIVAANQPQHF.

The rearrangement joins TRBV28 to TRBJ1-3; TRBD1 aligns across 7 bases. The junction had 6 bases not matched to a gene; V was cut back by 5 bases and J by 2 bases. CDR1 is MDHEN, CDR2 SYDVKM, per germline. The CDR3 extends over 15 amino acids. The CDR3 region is CASSTGTVAGNTIYF. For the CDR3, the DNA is TGTGCCAGCAGTACGGGGACAGTTGCTGGAAACACCATATATTTT. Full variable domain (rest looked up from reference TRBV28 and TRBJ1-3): DVKVTQSSRYLVKRTGEKVFLECVQDMDHENMFWYRQDPGLGLRLIYFSYDVKMKEKGDIPEGYSVSREKKERFSLILESASTNQTSMYLCASSTGTVAGNTIYFGEGSWLTVV.

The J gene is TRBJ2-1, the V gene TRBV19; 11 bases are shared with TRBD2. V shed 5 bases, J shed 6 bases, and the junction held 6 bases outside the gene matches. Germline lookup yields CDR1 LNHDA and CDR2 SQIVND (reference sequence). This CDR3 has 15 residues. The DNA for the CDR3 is TGTGCCAGTAGTCCCCCTAGCGGGAGGCTCAATGAGCAGTTCTTC. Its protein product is CASSPPSGRLNEQFF.

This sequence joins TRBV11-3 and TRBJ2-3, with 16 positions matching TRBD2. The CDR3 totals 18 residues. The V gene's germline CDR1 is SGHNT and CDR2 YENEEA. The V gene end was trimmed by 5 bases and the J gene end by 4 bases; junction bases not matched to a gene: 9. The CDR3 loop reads CASSLGTSGRVVADTQYF. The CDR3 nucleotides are TGTGCCAGCAGCCTGGGGACTAGCGGGAGGGTCGTGGCAGATACGCAGTATTTT.

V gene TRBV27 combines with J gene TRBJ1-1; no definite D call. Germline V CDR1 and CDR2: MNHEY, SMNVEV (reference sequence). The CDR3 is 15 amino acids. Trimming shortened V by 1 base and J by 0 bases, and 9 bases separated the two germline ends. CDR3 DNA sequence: TGTGCCAGCAGTTTATACGGGCAGCTGAACACTGAAGCTTTCTTT. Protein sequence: CASSLYGQLNTEAFF.

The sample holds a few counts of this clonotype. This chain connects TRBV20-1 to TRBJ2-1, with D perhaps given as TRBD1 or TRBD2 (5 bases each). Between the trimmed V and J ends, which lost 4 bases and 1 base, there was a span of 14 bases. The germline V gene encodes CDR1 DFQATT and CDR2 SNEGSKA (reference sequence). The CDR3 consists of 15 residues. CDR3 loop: CSATGTPKSYNEQFF. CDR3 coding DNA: TGCAGTGCTACCGGGACGCCCAAATCCTACAATGAGCAGTTCTTC.

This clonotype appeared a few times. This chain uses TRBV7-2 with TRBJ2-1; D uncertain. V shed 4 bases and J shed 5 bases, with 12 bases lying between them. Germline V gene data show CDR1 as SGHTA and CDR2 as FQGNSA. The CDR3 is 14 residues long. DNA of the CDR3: TGTGCCAGCAGCTCTCCTCCTAACAACAATGAGCAGTTCTTC. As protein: CASSSPPNNNEQFF.

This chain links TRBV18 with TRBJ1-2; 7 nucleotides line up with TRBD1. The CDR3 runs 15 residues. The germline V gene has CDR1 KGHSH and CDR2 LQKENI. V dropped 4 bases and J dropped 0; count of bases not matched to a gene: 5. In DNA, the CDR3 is TGTGCCAGCTCACTAGGGACAGCTTCTAACTATGGCTACACCTTC. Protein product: CASSLGTASNYGYTF.

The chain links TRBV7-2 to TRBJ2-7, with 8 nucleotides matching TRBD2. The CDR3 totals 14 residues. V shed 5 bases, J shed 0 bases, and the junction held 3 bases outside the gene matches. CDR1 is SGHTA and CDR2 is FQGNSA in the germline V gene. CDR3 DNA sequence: TGTGCCAGCAGCGAGACTAGCGACTCCTACGAGCAGTACGTC. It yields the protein CASSETSDSYEQYV.

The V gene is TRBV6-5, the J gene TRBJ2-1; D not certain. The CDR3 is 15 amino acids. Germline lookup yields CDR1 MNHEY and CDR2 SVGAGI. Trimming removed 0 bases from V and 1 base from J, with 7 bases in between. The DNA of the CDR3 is TGTGCCAGCAGTTACTCGGGGTGGTCCTACAATGAGCAGTTCTTC. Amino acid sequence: CASSYSGWSYNEQFF.

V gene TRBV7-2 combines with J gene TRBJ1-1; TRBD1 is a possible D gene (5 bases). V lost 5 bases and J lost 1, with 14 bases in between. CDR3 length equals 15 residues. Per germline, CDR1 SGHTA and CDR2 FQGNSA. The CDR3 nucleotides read TGTGCCAGCAGCCTACTGGGGGAGTGGAACACTGAAGCTTTCTTT. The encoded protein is CASSLLGEWNTEAFF.

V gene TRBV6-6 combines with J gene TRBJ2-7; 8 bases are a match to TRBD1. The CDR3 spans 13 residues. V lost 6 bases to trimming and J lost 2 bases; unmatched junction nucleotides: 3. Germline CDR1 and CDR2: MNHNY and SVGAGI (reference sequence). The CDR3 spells CASRLTGAYEQYV. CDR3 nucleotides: TGTGCCAGCAGATTGACAGGGGCCTACGAGCAGTACGTC.

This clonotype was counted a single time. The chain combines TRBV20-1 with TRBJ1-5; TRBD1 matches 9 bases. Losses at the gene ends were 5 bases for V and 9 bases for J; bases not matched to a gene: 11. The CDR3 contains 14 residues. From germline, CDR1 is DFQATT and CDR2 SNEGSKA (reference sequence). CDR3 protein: CSALRTGAGWPQHF. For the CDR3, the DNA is TGCAGTGCTCTGCGGACAGGGGCCGGCTGGCCCCAGCATTTT.

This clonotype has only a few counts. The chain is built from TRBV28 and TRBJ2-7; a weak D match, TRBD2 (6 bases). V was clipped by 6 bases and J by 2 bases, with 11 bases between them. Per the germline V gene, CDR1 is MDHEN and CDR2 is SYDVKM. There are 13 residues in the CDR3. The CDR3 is CASRRGRAYEQYF. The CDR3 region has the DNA TGTGCCAGCAGGCGGGGCCGAGCCTACGAGCAGTACTTC.

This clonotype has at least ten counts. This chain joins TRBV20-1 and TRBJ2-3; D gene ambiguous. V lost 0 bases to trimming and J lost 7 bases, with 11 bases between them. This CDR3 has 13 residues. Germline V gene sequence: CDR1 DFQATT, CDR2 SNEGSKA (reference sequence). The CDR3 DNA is TGCAGTGCTAGAGATTCCCCGACTTATACGCAGTATTTT. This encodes CSARDSPTYTQYF.

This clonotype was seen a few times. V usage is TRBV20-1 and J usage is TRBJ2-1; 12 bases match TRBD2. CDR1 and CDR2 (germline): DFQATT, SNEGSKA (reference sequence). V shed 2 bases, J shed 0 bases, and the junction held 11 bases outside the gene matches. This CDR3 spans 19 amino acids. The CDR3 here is CSARILTGLAGHSYNEQFF. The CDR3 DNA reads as TGCAGTGCTAGAATACTGACGGGACTAGCGGGCCACTCCTACAATGAGCAGTTCTTC.

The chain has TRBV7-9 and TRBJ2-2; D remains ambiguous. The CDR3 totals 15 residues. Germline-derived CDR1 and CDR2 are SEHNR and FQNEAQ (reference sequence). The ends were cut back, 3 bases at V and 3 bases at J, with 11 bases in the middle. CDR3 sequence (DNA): TGTGCCAGCAGCTTTAAAACTGTCTACACCGGGGAGCTGTTTTTT. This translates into CASSFKTVYTGELFF.